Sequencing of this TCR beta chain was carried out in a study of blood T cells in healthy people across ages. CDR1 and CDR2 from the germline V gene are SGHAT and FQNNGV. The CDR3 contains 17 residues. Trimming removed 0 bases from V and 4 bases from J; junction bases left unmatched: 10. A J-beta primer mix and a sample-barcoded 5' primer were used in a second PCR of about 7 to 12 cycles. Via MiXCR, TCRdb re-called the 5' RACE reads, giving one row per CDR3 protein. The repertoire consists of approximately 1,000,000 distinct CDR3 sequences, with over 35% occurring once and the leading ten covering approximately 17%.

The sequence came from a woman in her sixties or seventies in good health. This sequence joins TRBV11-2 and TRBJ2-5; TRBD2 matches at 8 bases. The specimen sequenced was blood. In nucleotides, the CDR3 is TGTGCCAGCAGCTTAGATGCGCGGCTAGCGGGTAGAGAGACCCAGTACTTC. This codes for CASSLDARLAGRETQYF.